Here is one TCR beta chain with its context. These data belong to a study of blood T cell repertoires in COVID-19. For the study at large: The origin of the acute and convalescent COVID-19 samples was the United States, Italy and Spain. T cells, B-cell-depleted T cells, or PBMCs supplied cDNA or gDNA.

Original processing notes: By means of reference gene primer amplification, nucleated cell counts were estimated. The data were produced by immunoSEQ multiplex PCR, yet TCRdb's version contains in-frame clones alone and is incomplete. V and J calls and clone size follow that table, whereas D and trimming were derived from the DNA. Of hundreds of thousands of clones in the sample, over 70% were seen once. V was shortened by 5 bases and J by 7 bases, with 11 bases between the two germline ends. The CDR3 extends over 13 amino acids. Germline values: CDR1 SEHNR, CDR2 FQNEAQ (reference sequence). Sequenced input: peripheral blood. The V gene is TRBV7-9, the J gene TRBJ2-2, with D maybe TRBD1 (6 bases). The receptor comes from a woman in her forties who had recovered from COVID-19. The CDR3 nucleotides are TGTGCCAGCAGCAGCAGGGGTGTCGGGGAGCTGTTTTTT. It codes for CASSSRGVGELFF.